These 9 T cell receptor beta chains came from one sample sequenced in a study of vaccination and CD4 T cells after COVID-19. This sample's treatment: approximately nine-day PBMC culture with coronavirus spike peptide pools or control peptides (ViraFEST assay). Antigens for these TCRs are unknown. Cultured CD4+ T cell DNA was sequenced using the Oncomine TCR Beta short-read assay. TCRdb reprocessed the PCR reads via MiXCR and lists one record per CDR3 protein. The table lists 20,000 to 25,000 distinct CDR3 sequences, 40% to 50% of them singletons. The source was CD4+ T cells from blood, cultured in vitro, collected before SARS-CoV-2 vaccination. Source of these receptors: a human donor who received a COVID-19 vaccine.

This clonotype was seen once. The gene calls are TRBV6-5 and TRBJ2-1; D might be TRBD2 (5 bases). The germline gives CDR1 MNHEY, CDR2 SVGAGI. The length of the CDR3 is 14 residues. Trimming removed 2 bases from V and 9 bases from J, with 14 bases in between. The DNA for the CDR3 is TGTGCCAGCAGTTACCGAACCACCCGGGGTGAGCAGTTCTTC. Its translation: CASSYRTTRGEQFF.

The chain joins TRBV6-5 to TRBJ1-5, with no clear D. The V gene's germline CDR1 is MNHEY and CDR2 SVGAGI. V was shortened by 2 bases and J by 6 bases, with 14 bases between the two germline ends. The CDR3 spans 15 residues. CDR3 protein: CASSYRYREGQPQHF. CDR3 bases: TGTGCCAGCAGTTACCGATATAGGGAAGGTCAGCCCCAGCATTTT.

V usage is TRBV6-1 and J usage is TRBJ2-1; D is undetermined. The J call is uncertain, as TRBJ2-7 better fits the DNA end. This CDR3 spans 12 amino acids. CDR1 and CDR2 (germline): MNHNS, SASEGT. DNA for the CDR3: TGTGCCAGCAGTAACCGTGTCTCCGAGCAGTACTTC. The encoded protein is CASSNRVSEQYF.

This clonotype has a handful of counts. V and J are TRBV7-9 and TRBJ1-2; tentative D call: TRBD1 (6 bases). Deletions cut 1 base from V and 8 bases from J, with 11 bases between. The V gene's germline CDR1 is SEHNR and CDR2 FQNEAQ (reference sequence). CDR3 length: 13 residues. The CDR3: CASSLEGGPGYTF. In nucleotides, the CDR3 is TGTGCCAGCAGCTTAGAAGGGGGGCCCGGCTACACCTTC.

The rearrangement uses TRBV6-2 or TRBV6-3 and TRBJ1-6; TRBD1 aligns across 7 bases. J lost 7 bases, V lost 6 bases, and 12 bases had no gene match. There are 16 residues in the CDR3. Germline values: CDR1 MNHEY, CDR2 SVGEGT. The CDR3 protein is CASRESHGTVNSPLHF. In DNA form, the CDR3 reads TGTGCCAGCAGGGAGAGTCACGGGACAGTAAATTCACCCCTCCACTTT.

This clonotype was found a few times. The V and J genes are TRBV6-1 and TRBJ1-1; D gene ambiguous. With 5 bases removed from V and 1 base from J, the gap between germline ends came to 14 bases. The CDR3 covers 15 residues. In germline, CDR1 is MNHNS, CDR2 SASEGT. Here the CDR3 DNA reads TGTGCCAGCAGTCCCTGGCGGGGAGGGAACACTGAAGCTTTCTTT. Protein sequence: CASSPWRGGNTEAFF.

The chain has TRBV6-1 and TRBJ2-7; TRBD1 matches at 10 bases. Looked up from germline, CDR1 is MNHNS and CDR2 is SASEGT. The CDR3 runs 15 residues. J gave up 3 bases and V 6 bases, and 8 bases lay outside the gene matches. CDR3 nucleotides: TGTGCCAGCAGAGGTAGGACAGGGGGTTTCTACGAGCAGTACTTC. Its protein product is CASRGRTGGFYEQYF.

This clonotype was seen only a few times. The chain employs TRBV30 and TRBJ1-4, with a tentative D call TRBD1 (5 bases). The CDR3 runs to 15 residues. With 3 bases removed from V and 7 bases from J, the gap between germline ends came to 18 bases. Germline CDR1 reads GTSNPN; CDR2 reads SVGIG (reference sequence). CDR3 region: CAWSPITGSGEKLFF. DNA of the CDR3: TGTGCCTGGAGCCCTATAACAGGCTCTGGTGAAAAACTGTTTTTT.

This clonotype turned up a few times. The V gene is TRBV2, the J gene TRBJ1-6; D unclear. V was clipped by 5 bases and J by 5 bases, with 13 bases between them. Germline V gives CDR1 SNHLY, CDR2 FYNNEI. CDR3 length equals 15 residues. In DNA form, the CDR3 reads TGTGCCAGCAGTAGGACGGACGGCCATAATTCACCCCTCCACTTT. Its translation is CASSRTDGHNSPLHF. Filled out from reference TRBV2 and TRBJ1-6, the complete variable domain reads EPEVTQTPSHQVTQMGQEVILRCVPISNHLYFYWYRQILGQKVEFLVSFYNNEISEKSEIFDDQFSVERPDGSNFTLKIRSTKLEDSAMYFCASSRTDGHNSPLHFGNGTRLTVT.